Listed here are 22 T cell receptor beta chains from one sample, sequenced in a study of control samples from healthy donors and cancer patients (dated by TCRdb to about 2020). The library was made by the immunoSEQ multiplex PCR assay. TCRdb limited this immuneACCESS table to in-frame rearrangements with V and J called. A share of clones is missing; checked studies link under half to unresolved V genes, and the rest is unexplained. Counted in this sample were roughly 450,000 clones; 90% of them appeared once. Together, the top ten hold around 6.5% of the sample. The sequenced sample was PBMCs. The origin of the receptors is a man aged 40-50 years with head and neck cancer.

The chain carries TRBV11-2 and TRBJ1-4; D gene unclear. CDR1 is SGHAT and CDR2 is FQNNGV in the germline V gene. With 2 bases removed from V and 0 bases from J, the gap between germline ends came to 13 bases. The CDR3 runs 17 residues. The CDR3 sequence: CASSLPVGYATNEKLFF. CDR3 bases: TGTGCCAGCAGCTTACCGGTGGGCTACGCAACTAATGAAAAACTGTTTTTT.

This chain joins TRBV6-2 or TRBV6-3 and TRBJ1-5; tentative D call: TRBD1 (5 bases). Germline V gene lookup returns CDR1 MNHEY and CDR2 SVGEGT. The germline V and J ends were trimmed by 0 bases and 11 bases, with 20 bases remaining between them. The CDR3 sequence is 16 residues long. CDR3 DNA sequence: TGTGCCAGCAGTTACTCGATAACAGGCCCACCGACGGCCCAGCATTTT. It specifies CASSYSITGPPTAQHF.

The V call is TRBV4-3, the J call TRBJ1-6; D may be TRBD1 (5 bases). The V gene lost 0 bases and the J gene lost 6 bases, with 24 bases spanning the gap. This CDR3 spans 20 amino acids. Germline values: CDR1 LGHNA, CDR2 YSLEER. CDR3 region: CASSQDWGGNAGGSNSPLHF. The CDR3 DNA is TGCGCCAGCAGCCAAGACTGGGGGGGGAATGCGGGAGGGAGTAATTCACCCCTCCACTTT.

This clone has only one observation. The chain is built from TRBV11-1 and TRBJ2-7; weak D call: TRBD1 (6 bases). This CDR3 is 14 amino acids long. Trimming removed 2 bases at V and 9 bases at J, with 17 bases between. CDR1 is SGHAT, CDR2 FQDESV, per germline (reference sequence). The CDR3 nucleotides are TGTGCCAGCAGCTTACCAGGGGTGGGCTTCCGGCAGTACTTC. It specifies CASSLPGVGFRQYF.

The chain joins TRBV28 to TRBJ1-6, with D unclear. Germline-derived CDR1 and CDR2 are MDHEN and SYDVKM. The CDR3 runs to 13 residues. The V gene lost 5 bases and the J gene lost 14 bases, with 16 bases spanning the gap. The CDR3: CASSPWPVVSLHF. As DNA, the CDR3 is TGTGCCAGCAGTCCCTGGCCAGTCGTCTCCCTCCACTTT.

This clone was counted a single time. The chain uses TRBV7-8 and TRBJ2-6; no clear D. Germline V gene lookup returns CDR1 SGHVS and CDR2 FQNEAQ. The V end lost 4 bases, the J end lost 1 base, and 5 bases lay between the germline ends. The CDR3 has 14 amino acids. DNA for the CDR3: TGTGCCAGCAGCTCCATTTCTGGGGCCAACGTCCTGACTTTC. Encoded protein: CASSSISGANVLTF.

The CDR3 nucleotides are TGTGCCAGCTACCGGGACGGACATCAGCCCCAGCATTTT. It is translated as CASYRDGHQPQHF. The chain is built from TRBV28 and TRBJ1-5; a weak D match, TRBD1 (5 bases). From germline, CDR1 is MDHEN and CDR2 SYDVKM. The CDR3 has 13 residues. The ends were cut back, 8 bases at V and 5 bases at J, with 13 bases in the middle.

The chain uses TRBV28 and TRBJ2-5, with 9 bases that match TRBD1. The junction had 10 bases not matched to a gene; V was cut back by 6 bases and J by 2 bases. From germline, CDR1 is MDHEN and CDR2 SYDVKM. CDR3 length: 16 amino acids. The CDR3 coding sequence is TGTGCCAGCAGCCTTCTGGGACAGGGAGGACAAGAGACCCAGTACTTC. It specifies CASSLLGQGGQETQYF.

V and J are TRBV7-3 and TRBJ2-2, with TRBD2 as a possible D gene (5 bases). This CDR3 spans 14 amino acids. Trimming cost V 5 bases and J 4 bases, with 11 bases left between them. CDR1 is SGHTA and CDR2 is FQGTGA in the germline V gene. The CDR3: CASSPRALTGELFF. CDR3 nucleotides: TGTGCCAGCAGCCCGCGGGCCCTCACCGGGGAGCTGTTTTTT.

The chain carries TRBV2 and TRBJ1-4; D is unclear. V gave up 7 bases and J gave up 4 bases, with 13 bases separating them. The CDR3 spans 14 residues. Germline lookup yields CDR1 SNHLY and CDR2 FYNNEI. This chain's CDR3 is CASTLLQNNEKLFF. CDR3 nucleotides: TGTGCCAGCACGCTTCTCCAGAATAATGAAAAACTGTTTTTT.

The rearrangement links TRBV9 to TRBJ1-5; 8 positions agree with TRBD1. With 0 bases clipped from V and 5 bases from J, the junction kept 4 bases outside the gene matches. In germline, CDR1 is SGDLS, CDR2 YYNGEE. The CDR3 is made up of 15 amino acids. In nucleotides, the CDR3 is TGTGCCAGCAGCGTAGGACAGGGGAACGATCAGCCCCAGCATTTT. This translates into CASSVGQGNDQPQHF.

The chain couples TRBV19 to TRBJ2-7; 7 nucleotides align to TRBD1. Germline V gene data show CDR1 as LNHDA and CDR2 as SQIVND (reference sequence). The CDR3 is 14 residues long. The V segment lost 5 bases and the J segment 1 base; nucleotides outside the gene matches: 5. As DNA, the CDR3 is TGTGCCAGTAGTCCCGGACAGGCTTCCTACGAGCAGTACTTC. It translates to CASSPGQASYEQYF.

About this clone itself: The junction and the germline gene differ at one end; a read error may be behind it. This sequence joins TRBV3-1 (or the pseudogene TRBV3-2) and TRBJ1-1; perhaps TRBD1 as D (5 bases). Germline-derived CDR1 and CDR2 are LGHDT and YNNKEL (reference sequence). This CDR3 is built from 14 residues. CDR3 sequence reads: CASIQSGTNTEAFF. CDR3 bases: TGTGCCAGCATCCAATCCGGGACGAACACTGAAGCTTTCTTT.

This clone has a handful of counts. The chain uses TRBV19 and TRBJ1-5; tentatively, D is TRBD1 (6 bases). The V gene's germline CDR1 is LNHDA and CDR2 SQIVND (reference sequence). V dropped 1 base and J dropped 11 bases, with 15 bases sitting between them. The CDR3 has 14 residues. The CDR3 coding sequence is TGTGCCAGTAGTATAGTTGGGGGCCTCGGGGCCCAGCATTTT. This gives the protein CASSIVGGLGAQHF.

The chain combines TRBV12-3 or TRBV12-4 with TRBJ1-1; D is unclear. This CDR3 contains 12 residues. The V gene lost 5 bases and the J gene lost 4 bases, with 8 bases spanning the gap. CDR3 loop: CASSTGSTEAFF. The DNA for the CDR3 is TGTGCCAGCAGTACCGGAAGCACTGAAGCTTTCTTT.

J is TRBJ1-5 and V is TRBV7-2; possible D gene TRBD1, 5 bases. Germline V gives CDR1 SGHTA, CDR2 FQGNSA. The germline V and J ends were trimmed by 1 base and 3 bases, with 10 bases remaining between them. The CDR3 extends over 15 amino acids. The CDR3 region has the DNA TGTGCCAGCAGCTTAGTCGGACACATCAATCAGCCCCAGCATTTT. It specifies CASSLVGHINQPQHF.

CDR3 residues: CASSLEGGPLSGNTIYF. The DNA for the CDR3 is TGTGCCAGCAGCTTAGAGGGGGGACCGCTCTCTGGAAACACCATATATTTT. The rearrangement links TRBV11-2 to TRBJ1-3; a possible D gene is TRBD1 (5 bases). Trimming cost V 0 bases and J 0 bases, with 12 bases left between them. The CDR3 extends over 17 amino acids. Germline V gene data show CDR1 as SGHAT and CDR2 as FQNNGV.

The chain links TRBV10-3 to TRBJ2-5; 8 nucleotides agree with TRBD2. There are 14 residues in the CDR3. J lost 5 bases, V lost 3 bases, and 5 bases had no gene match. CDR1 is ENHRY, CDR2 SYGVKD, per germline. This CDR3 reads CAISEREGLETQYF. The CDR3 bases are TGTGCCATCAGTGAACGGGAGGGCCTGGAGACCCAGTACTTC.

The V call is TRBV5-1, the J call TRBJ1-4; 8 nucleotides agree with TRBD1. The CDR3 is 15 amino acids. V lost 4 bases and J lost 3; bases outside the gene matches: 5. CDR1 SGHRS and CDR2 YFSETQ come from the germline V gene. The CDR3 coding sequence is TGCGCCAGCAGCCTCGGACAGGGACCTAATGAAAAACTGTTTTTT. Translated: CASSLGQGPNEKLFF. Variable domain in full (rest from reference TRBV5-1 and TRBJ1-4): KAGVTQTPRYLIKTRGQQVTLSCSPISGHRSVSWYQQTPGQGLQFLFEYFSETQRNKGNFPGRFSGRQFSNSRSEMNVSTLELGDSALYLCASSLGQGPNEKLFFGSGTQLSVL.

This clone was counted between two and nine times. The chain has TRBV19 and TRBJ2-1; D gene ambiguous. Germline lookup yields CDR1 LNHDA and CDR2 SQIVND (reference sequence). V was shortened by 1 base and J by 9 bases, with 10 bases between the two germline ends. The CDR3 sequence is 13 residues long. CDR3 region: CASSIVRYGEQFF. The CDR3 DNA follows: TGTGCCAGTAGTATAGTTCGGTACGGTGAGCAGTTCTTC.

CDR3 DNA: TGCAGTGCCAACGCCAGGCTTGAAGCTTTCTTT. This codes for CSANARLEAFF. The chain uses TRBV20-1 and TRBJ1-1; D not resolved. The ends were cut back, 6 bases at V and 7 bases at J, with 12 bases in the middle. Germline loops: CDR1 DFQATT, CDR2 SNEGSKA (reference sequence). CDR3 length equals 11 residues.

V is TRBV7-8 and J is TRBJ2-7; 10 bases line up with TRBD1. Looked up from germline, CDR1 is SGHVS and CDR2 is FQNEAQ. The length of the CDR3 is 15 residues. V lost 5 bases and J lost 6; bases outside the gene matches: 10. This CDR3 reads CASSSRDRGAGEQYF. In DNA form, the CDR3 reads TGTGCCAGCAGCAGCCGGGACAGGGGCGCTGGCGAGCAGTACTTC. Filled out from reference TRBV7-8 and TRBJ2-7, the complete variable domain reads GAGVSQSPRYKVAKRGQDVALRCDPISGHVSLFWYQQALGQGPEFLTYFQNEAQLDKSGLPSDRFFAERPEGSVSTLKIQRTQQEDSAVYLCASSSRDRGAGEQYFGPGTRLTVT.